The rows below give T cell receptor beta chains drawn from one sample of a study of CD8+ T cells in alopecia areata. Sequenced by immunoSEQ multiplex PCR; TCRdb stores in-frame clones only, minus some. The repertoire holds 150,000 to 200,000 clones, around three fifths seen once, with roughly 12% in the top ten. The sample consisted of CD8+ T cells sorted from blood, taken at week 24, from a patient treated with tofacitinib. These receptors originate from a human donor with alopecia areata. The CDR3 runs from the conserved cysteine through the conserved F or W. The D gene is left open where the match is weak. The size entry is marked missing in some rows and otherwise reads once, few, many or a size class.

J	V	size	D	CDR3	DNA
TRBJ1-4	TRBV10-3	-	-	CAISDGGLEKLFF	TGTGCCATCAGTGACGGGGGGCTCGAAAAACTGTTTTTT
TRBJ2-1	TRBV5-1	-	TRBD1	CASSPRQGLGDEQFF	TGCGCCAGCAGCCCTCGACAGGGGCTCGGAGATGAGCAGTTCTTC
TRBJ1-1	TRBV7-9	-	-	CASSRTDRNTEAFF	TGTGCCAGCAGCCGGACAGATAGAAACACTGAAGCTTTCTTT
TRBJ2-2	TRBV30	-	-	CASPGGADTGELFF	TGTGCCTCCCCAGGGGGGGCGGACACCGGGGAGCTGTTTTTT
TRBJ2-5	TRBV6-6	few	-	CASTGPSQETQYF	TGTGCCAGCACCGGACCGAGCCAAGAGACCCAGTACTTC
TRBJ1-2	TRBV7-9	few	TRBD1	CASSHGTASGYTF	TGTGCCAGCAGCCACGGGACAGCATCCGGCTACACCTTC
TRBJ1-1	TRBV9	-	TRBD1	CASSGETGSGAEAFF	TGTGCCAGCAGCGGGGAGACAGGGTCGGGGGCTGAAGCTTTCTTT
TRBJ2-7	TRBV4-1	-	TRBD1	CASSQVGGQAYEQYF	TGCGCCAGCAGCCAAGTTGGGGGACAGGCCTACGAGCAGTACTTC
TRBJ2-1	TRBV5-6	-	-	CASSPDRGEQFF	TGTGCCAGCAGCCCCGACCGGGGGGAGCAGTTCTTC
TRBJ2-7	TRBV29-1	-	-	CSVLGTPSSYEQYF	TGCAGCGTTCTTGGGACCCCAAGCTCCTACGAGCAGTACTTC
TRBJ1-6	TRBV2	-	-	CASSVYRGLNSPLHF	TGTGCCAGCAGTGTTTATCGGGGGTTGAATTCACCCCTCCACTTT
TRBJ1-2	TRBV29-1	few	TRBD1	CSVPGDREGLGYTF	TGCAGCGTGCCCGGGGACAGGGAAGGGTTAGGCTACACCTTC
TRBJ2-3	TRBV7-9	few	-	CASSLGTTGGDTQYF	TGTGCCAGCAGCTTAGGAACTACAGGAGGGGATACGCAGTATTTT
TRBJ1-2	TRBV11-3	-	-	CASSLGADGYTF	TGTGCCAGCAGCTTAGGGGCCGACGGCTACACCTTC
TRBJ2-1	TRBV7-9	-	TRBD2	CATGRDNNEQFF	TGTGCCACGGGGAGGGATAACAATGAGCAGTTCTTC
TRBJ2-3	TRBV2	-	-	CASSPTKITRTDTQYF	TGTGCCAGCAGCCCGACGAAGATCACTCGCACAGATACGCAGTATTTT
TRBJ2-7	TRBV30	-	-	CAWSAGRGINEQYF	TGTGCCTGGAGTGCGGGTCGGGGTATCAACGAGCAGTACTTC
TRBJ2-7	TRBV5-1	-	TRBD2	CASSFGTSGAIEQYF	TGCGCCAGCAGCTTCGGGACTAGCGGGGCGATAGAGCAGTACTTC
TRBJ2-1	TRBV7-2	few	-	CATTDWDNEQFF	TGTGCCACAACAGACTGGGACAATGAGCAGTTCTTC
TRBJ2-7	TRBV19	-	TRBD1	CASSIGDRGAYEQYF	TGTGCCAGTAGTATAGGGGACAGGGGAGCCTACGAGCAGTACTTC
TRBJ1-1	TRBV12-5	once	-	CAIYETGNTEAFF	TGTGCTATTTACGAGACAGGGAACACTGAAGCTTTCTTT
TRBJ2-7	TRBV15	-	-	CATSSTEVYEQYF	TGTGCCACCAGCAGTACCGAAGTTTACGAGCAGTACTTC
TRBJ1-2	TRBV4-1	-	TRBD1	CASSQGPDRDYGYTF	TGCGCCAGCAGCCAGGGGCCGGACAGGGACTATGGCTACACCTTC
TRBJ2-1	TRBV29-1	-	-	CSVAGETVNEQFF	TGCAGCGTTGCGGGGGAGACGGTCAATGAGCAGTTCTTC
TRBJ1-2	TRBV19	-	-	CASSDSKHGAGEGYTF	TGTGCCAGTAGCGATTCGAAGCACGGGGCAGGGGAGGGCTACACCTTC
TRBJ2-5	TRBV29-1	-	TRBD1	CSAGTGEQETQYF	TGCAGCGCCGGGACAGGGGAACAAGAGACCCAGTACTTC